The entry below describes one T cell receptor beta chain. This sample is part of a study of early stage breast cancer tumors. Repertoires were generated with immunoSEQ multiplex PCR, while TCRdb's copy carries only in-frame clones and drops some. Here the sample spans about 53,000 clones, 75% to 95% being singletons. The CDR3 is 14 amino acids. Germline V CDR1 and CDR2: SEHNR, FQNEAQ (reference sequence). The V end was cut by 5 bases, the J end by 5 bases, with 13 bases between. This clonotype originated in an older person with breast cancer. This chain joins TRBV7-9 and TRBJ2-1; a weak D match, TRBD2 (6 bases). Specimen: blood. The CDR3 region is CASSRELAHNEQFF. In DNA form, the CDR3 reads TGTGCCAGCAGCCGGGAGCTAGCCCACAATGAGCAGTTCTTC.